This is a list of T cell receptor beta chains from one sample in a study of Graves' ophthalmopathy and Graves' hyperthyroidism. TCRdb called the multiplex PCR reads again in MiXCR, with one record for every CDR3 protein. The repertoire includes about 380,000 distinct CDR3 sequences, 15% to 19% of them detected once, and 7% sits in the top ten. Sequenced sample: peripheral blood. These TCRs come from a woman between 18 and 29 years old with stable Graves' hyperthyroidism. Both conserved end residues are part of each CDR3. A D gene is named only where the DNA matches it firmly. Rows may omit the clone size; those that give it use once, few, many or a size class.

J	V	size	D	CDR3	DNA
TRBJ1-1	TRBV5-1	many	-	CASSLGQVSRGANTEAFF	TGCGCCAGCTCCCTCGGGCAGGTTTCGAGGGGCGCGAACACTGAAGCTTTCTTT
TRBJ2-7	TRBV6-2/TRBV6-3	many	TRBD2	CASSHASGGNLYEQYF	TGTGCCAGCAGCCATGCTAGCGGGGGTAACCTCTACGAGCAGTACTTC
TRBJ1-1	TRBV19	few	-	CASSNVRADTEAFF	TGTGCCAGTAGTAACGTCCGGGCGGACACTGAAGCTTTCTTT
TRBJ2-7	TRBV29-1	-	-	CSVEMTGSGEQYF	TGCAGCGTTGAGATGACGGGGTCTGGCGAGCAGTACTTC
TRBJ2-7	TRBV19	-	-	CASSGGEADGFSYEQYF	TGTGCCAGTAGTGGGGGAGAAGCGGACGGATTCTCCTACGAGCAGTACTTC
TRBJ1-1	TRBV4-1	few	TRBD1	CASSQDQGVLNTEAFF	TGCGCCAGCAGCCAAGACCAGGGGGTTTTGAACACTGAAGCTTTCTTT
TRBJ2-5	TRBV6-2/TRBV6-3	many	TRBD2	CASSYRSGGAEETQYF	TGTGCCAGCAGTTACCGGAGCGGGGGGGCCGAGGAGACCCAGTACTTC
TRBJ1-5	TRBV6-1	many	-	CASGEQGGSNQPQHF	TGTGCCAGCGGAGAACAGGGTGGTAGCAATCAGCCCCAGCATTTT
TRBJ1-5	TRBV6-5	-	-	CASSYSGRGNQPQHF	TGTGCCAGCAGTTACTCCGGCCGAGGCAATCAGCCCCAGCATTTT
TRBJ2-2	TRBV11-3	many	TRBD2	CASSPGLALGGELFF	TGTGCCAGCAGCCCCGGACTAGCTCTCGGCGGGGAGCTGTTTTTT
TRBJ1-5	TRBV19	few	-	CASSISSMMSGNQPQHF	TGTGCCAGTAGTATAAGCTCCATGATGAGTGGTAATCAGCCCCAGCATTTT
TRBJ1-2	TRBV20-1	many	-	CSASSGPGTRGYTF	TGCAGTGCTAGCTCCGGGCCGGGCACCAGGGGCTACACCTTC
TRBJ1-5	TRBV19	many	TRBD1	CASSGTGGGNQPQHF	TGTGCCAGTAGCGGGACAGGAGGAGGCAATCAGCCCCAGCATTTT
TRBJ2-5	TRBV5-1	few	-	CASSLVAGVGETQYF	TGCGCCAGCAGCTTGGTCGCAGGGGTAGGGGAGACCCAGTACTTC
TRBJ2-5	TRBV6-1	once	-	CASSDRPQYF	TGTGCCAGCAGTGATCGGCCCCAGTACTTC
TRBJ2-5	TRBV20-1	many	-	CSARSGDLRQETQYF	TGCAGTGCTAGATCGGGGGACTTGCGACAAGAGACCCAGTACTTC
TRBJ2-2	TRBV29-1	few	-	CSGRGTGELFF	TGCAGCGGGAGGGGCACCGGGGAGCTGTTTTTT
TRBJ1-1	TRBV7-2	many	-	CASSYPTAPALF	TGTGCCAGCAGCTACCCGACAGCCCCCGCTCTCTTT
TRBJ1-2	TRBV2	many	-	CASGFWPYFYGYTF	TGTGCCAGCGGGTTCTGGCCTTACTTCTATGGCTACACCTTC
TRBJ1-5	TRBV12-3/TRBV12-4	few	-	CASLRGGGFQPQHF	TGTGCCAGCCTAAGGGGGGGGGGCTTTCAGCCCCAGCATTTT
TRBJ2-7	TRBV2	many	TRBD2	CASTPGGAGYEQYF	TGTGCCAGCACCCCCGGGGGGGCTGGGTACGAGCAGTACTTC
TRBJ2-2	TRBV18	few	TRBD1	CASSPVRQGGELFF	TGTGCCAGCTCACCGGTCCGACAGGGCGGGGAGCTGTTTTTT
TRBJ1-6	TRBV12-5	many	-	CASGLGQSNSPLHF	TGTGCTAGTGGTTTGGGTCAGTCCAATTCACCCCTCCACTTT
TRBJ2-5	TRBV18	few	-	CASSAVPQETQYF	TGTGCCAGCTCCGCGGTTCCCCAAGAGACCCAGTACTTC
TRBJ2-2	TRBV12-3/TRBV12-4	many	TRBD2	CASNGGAHGELFF	TGTGCCAGCAACGGGGGGGCCCACGGGGAGCTGTTTTTT
TRBJ2-5	TRBV6-5	many	-	CASSYSPRETQYF	TGTGCCAGCAGTTACTCACCCCGAGAGACCCAGTACTTC